The T cell receptor beta chain described here comes from a study of blood T cell repertoires in COVID-19. V was cut by 4 bases and J by 10 bases, with 14 bases left in between. Germline assignment: CDR1 LGHDT and CDR2 YNNKEL (reference sequence). CDR3 size: 14 residues. This table comes from immunoSEQ multiplex PCR, and its TCRdb copy is limited to in-frame clones, with some not included. The sample holds around 13,000 clones, 75% to 90% seen once. This clone has more than one count but fewer than ten. This rearrangement joins TRBV3-1 (or the pseudogene TRBV3-2) to TRBJ1-6, with D hard to call. Sample: peripheral blood. The receptor comes from a man aged 50 to 59 with active COVID-19. For the CDR3, the DNA is TGTGCCAGCAGCCTACGAAACTTTTTGTCACCCCTCCACTTT. The encoded protein is CASSLRNFLSPLHF.